This T cell receptor (beta chain) emerged from a study of cytomegalovirus exposure and HLA in healthy donors. Trimming took 0 bases from V and 4 from J, leaving 14 bases between them. CDR1 and CDR2 (germline): SGHNT, YYREEE (reference sequence). The CDR3 is 15 residues long. This clone was counted a single time. Sequencing was performed with immunoSEQ multiplex PCR; in TCRdb, only in-frame clones are kept and a portion is missing. The repertoire holds about 240,000 clones, approximately 90% seen once, with around 3% in the top ten. The chain carries TRBV5-4 and TRBJ2-7; weak D call: TRBD2 (6 bases). The sample comprised PBMCs. This receptor was identified in a man aged 18 to 30 in good health and CMV-seronegative. The CDR3 region has the DNA TGTGCCAGCAGCTTGGGGTGGAGGGAGACTTACGAGCAGTACTTC. Amino acids: CASSLGWRETYEQYF.